Presented here are 28 T cell receptor beta chains from one specimen sequenced in a study of T cell responses to AZD1222 COVID-19 vaccine. Sequencing used immunoSEQ multiplex PCR; TCRdb keeps in-frame clones, though not all of them. The sample comprises approximately 170,000 clones, roughly 89% of which are singletons, and roughly 1.1% rests with the top ten. The sample consisted of peripheral blood, taken 28 days after the second AZD1222 dose. These receptors were obtained from an adult who received the AZD1222 COVID-19 vaccine.

The rearrangement uses TRBV27 and TRBJ2-7; D possibly corresponds to TRBD2 (6 bases). Between the trimmed V and J ends, which lost 6 bases and 4 bases, there was a span of 16 bases. Germline CDR1 reads MNHEY; CDR2 reads SMNVEV (reference sequence). The CDR3 is 14 amino acids. The CDR3 DNA is TGTGCCAGCAGCGGGGGACCCCGAGGGTACGAGCAGTACTTC. Translated, it gives CASSGGPRGYEQYF.

In nucleotides, the CDR3 is TGCGCCAGCAGCGGGACAGGGGTTCCGGGCGGCCGCTACGGCTATGGCTACACCTTC. This gives the protein CASSGTGVPGGRYGYGYTF. V and J are TRBV5-1 and TRBJ1-2, with 10 bases that match TRBD1. Germline V gives CDR1 SGHRS, CDR2 YFSETQ. V was clipped by 4 bases and J by 4 bases; unmatched bases: 19. CDR3 length: 19 amino acids.

The rearrangement joins TRBV5-4 to TRBJ1-5, with no clear D. The CDR3 runs to 14 residues. V gave up 0 bases and J gave up 6 bases, with 10 bases separating them. The V gene's germline CDR1 is SGHNT and CDR2 YYREEE (reference sequence). The CDR3 nucleotides read TGTGCCAGCAGCTTGGACAGAGGCTCTCAGCCCCAGCATTTT. Residues: CASSLDRGSQPQHF.

CDR3 sequence (DNA): TGTGCCAGCAGCTTGGGGGAGGCGGGCGGCTACACCTTC. It encodes CASSLGEAGGYTF. V gene TRBV5-5 combines with J gene TRBJ1-2; D gene uncertain. The germline gives CDR1 SGHKS, CDR2 YYEKEE (reference sequence). The V end lost 0 bases, the J end lost 8 bases, and 11 bases lay between the germline ends. The CDR3 is made up of 13 amino acids. Full variable domain (outside the CDR3, taken from reference TRBV5-5 and TRBJ1-2): DAGVTQSPTHLIKTRGQQVTLRCSPISGHKSVSWYQQVLGQGPQFIFQYYEKEERGRGNFPDRFSARQFPNYSSELNVNALLLGDSALYLCASSLGEAGGYTFGSGTRLTVV.

Turning to this clone: Other DNA sequences in this sample translate to the same CDR3. CDR3 residues: CASSLRGYEQYF. CDR3 sequence (DNA): TGTGCCAGCAGCTTGCGGGGGTACGAGCAGTACTTC. The chain is built from TRBV5-6 and TRBJ2-7, with a weak D call TRBD2 (6 bases). The germline V gene encodes CDR1 SGHDT and CDR2 YYEEEE. CDR3 length equals 12 residues. V lost 1 base, J lost 4 bases, and 6 bases lay in between.

This clone was observed a few times. The chain carries TRBV30 and TRBJ1-2, with TRBD1 identical over 9 bases. CDR1 is GTSNPN, CDR2 SVGIG, per germline (reference sequence). This CDR3 comprises 16 residues. V lost 0 bases to trimming and J lost 4 bases; unmatched junction nucleotides: 9. Here the CDR3 reads CAWSVRGTGNSYGYTF. CDR3 nucleotides: TGTGCCTGGAGTGTAAGAGGGACAGGGAATTCCTATGGCTACACCTTC.

The chain is built from TRBV5-1 and TRBJ1-4; 7 nucleotides align to TRBD1. The CDR3 extends over 14 amino acids. The junction had 1 base not matched to a gene; V was cut back by 3 bases and J by 2 bases. Germline loops: CDR1 SGHRS, CDR2 YFSETQ. The CDR3, as DNA: TGCGCCAGCAGCTGGGGACAGACTAATGAAAAACTGTTTTTT. It encodes CASSWGQTNEKLFF.

DNA of the CDR3: TGTGCCAGCAGTGAAAACAGGGGGTGGACAGATACGCAGTATTTT. This gives the protein CASSENRGWTDTQYF. The chain couples TRBV6-1 to TRBJ2-3, with 8 bases that match TRBD1. V dropped 2 bases and J dropped 3; count of bases not matched to a gene: 4. The CDR3 is 15 residues long. The V gene's germline CDR1 is MNHNS and CDR2 SASEGT.

J is TRBJ1-1 and V is TRBV12-5; 8 nucleotides match TRBD1. In germline, CDR1 is LGHNT, CDR2 FRNRAP. This CDR3 comprises 15 residues. V was pared by 5 bases and J by 4 bases, with 9 bases of the junction left unmatched. The CDR3 loop is CASGPRTGMGTEAFF. For the CDR3, the DNA is TGTGCTAGTGGTCCGCGGACAGGGATGGGCACTGAAGCTTTCTTT.

This chain joins TRBV19 and TRBJ2-5; 9 bases match TRBD1. Per the germline V gene, CDR1 is LNHDA and CDR2 is SQIVND (reference sequence). The CDR3 loop spans 16 amino acids. Trimming at V came to 3 bases and at J to 5 bases, leaving 10 bases not matched to a gene. CDR3 in amino acids: CASSMSGQGIVETQYF. CDR3 DNA sequence: TGTGCCAGTAGTATGTCCGGACAGGGGATTGTGGAGACCCAGTACTTC.

V gene TRBV3-1 (or the pseudogene TRBV3-2) combines with J gene TRBJ1-4, with no clear D. The germline V gene has CDR1 LGHDT and CDR2 YNNKEL (reference sequence). Between the trimmed V and J ends, which lost 2 bases and 2 bases, there was a span of 0 bases. The CDR3 extends over 12 amino acids. The CDR3 sequence is CASSQTNEKLFF. CDR3 DNA: TGTGCCAGCAGCCAAACTAATGAAAAACTGTTTTTT.

The chain carries TRBV12-5 and TRBJ2-5; 11 positions match TRBD1. Germline values: CDR1 LGHNT, CDR2 FRNRAP. Trimming cost V 6 bases and J 4 bases; bases outside gene matches: 4. CDR3 length: 14 residues. The CDR3 loop is CASGAGQGVETQYF. In DNA, the CDR3 is TGTGCTAGTGGAGCGGGACAGGGGGTAGAGACCCAGTACTTC.

V and J are TRBV24-1 and TRBJ2-3; 8 bases line up with TRBD1. Germline CDR1 is KGHDR and CDR2 is SFDVKD. V dropped 4 bases and J dropped 1; count of bases not matched to a gene: 6. CDR3 length: 16 amino acids. CDR3 loop: CATSEGQGVGTDTQYF. The CDR3 DNA sequence: TGTGCCACCAGTGAAGGACAGGGTGTGGGCACAGATACGCAGTATTTT.

This clone was observed a single time. This chain connects TRBV19 to TRBJ1-6, with D possibly being TRBD1 (6 bases). CDR1 and CDR2 (germline): LNHDA, SQIVND (reference sequence). This CDR3 spans 18 amino acids. The germline V and J ends were trimmed by 4 bases and 0 bases, with 16 bases remaining between them. CDR3 nucleotide sequence: TGTGCCAGTAGTACCGTTGGGGGGCCGAGCTCCTATAATTCACCCCTCCACTTT. Its protein is CASSTVGGPSSYNSPLHF.

The rearrangement links TRBV6-6 to TRBJ1-1; 8 nucleotides agree with TRBD1. This CDR3 has 14 residues. With 7 bases clipped from V and 5 bases from J, the junction kept 9 bases outside the gene matches. Per germline, CDR1 MNHNY and CDR2 SVGAGI (reference sequence). Written as DNA, the CDR3 is TGTGCCAGCAACCCCAGGGGGCGAAATACTGAAGCTTTCTTT. Protein: CASNPRGRNTEAFF.

The genes are TRBV15 and TRBJ2-3; possible D gene TRBD2, 6 bases. The germline CDR1 and CDR2 sequences are LNHNV and YYDKDF (reference sequence). Between the trimmed V and J ends, which lost 4 bases and 6 bases, there was a span of 14 bases. The CDR3 loop spans 14 amino acids. In nucleotides, the CDR3 is TGTGCCACCAGCACCGCGGGGTTCAGGGATACGCAGTATTTT. It codes for CATSTAGFRDTQYF.

This clone was counted once. The V call is TRBV5-1, the J call TRBJ1-1; the D gene is possibly TRBD1 (5 bases). Trimming removed 4 bases from V and 2 bases from J, with 18 bases in between. Per the germline V gene, CDR1 is SGHRS and CDR2 is YFSETQ. The CDR3 consists of 16 residues. The CDR3 DNA is TGCGCCAGCAGCACTTTGACAGCGCCAGATAACACTGAAGCTTTCTTT. Translating gives CASSTLTAPDNTEAFF.

This clone was seen just once. V usage is TRBV5-1 and J usage is TRBJ2-7, with TRBD1 identical over 7 bases. Germline CDR1 reads SGHRS; CDR2 reads YFSETQ. The junction had 10 bases not matched to a gene; V was cut back by 3 bases and J by 1 base. The CDR3 has 16 residues. The CDR3 nucleotides read TGCGCCAGCAGCTCGAATGACAGGGACCCTTCCTACGAGCAGTACTTC. As protein: CASSSNDRDPSYEQYF.

The gene calls are TRBV2 and TRBJ2-7; D possibly corresponds to TRBD2 (6 bases). Per germline, CDR1 SNHLY and CDR2 FYNNEI. The CDR3 sequence is 18 residues long. Trimming took off 4 bases at V and 3 bases at J, with 25 bases between the two ends. The CDR3 coding sequence is TGTGCCAGCAGTGTGCCGGGCGGGACCATCATTCCCGACTACGAGCAGTACTTC. Encoded protein: CASSVPGGTIIPDYEQYF.

The chain employs TRBV4-2 and TRBJ2-2; TRBD2 matches at 13 bases. The junction had 3 bases not matched to a gene; V was cut back by 0 bases and J by 5 bases. This CDR3 is built from 17 residues. Germline CDR1 LGHNA, CDR2 YNFKEQ. The CDR3 is CASSQELAGGPTGELFF. The CDR3 coding sequence is TGTGCCAGCAGCCAAGAACTAGCGGGGGGGCCGACCGGGGAGCTGTTTTTT.

The chain links TRBV12-5 to TRBJ1-2, with D unresolved. The CDR3 covers 15 residues. Trimming took off 2 bases at V and 8 bases at J, with 18 bases between the two ends. The germline CDR1 and CDR2 sequences are LGHNT and FRNRAP. The CDR3 loop is CASGLSRVSPRGYTF. CDR3 nucleotides: TGTGCTAGTGGTTTGTCGCGGGTTAGTCCACGCGGCTACACCTTC.

V is TRBV5-4 and J is TRBJ1-6; no clear D gene. With 5 bases removed from V and 5 bases from J, the gap between germline ends came to 11 bases. CDR3 length: 14 amino acids. Per the germline V gene, CDR1 is SGHNT and CDR2 is YYREEE (reference sequence). Here the CDR3 DNA reads TGTGCCAGCAGGAGGGATTCTGATAATTCACCCCTCCACTTT. Protein sequence: CASRRDSDNSPLHF.

This chain uses TRBV9 with TRBJ1-3; D may be TRBD1 (5 bases). Germline CDR1 SGDLS, CDR2 YYNGEE. The CDR3 sequence is 17 residues long. V gave up 0 bases and J gave up 1 base, with 14 bases separating them. CDR3 DNA sequence: TGTGCCAGCAGCGTAGATCTTCAGACAGAGTCTGGAAACACCATATATTTT. This gives the protein CASSVDLQTESGNTIYF.

This clone was seen only once. The rearrangement joins TRBV7-9 to TRBJ2-3; D may correspond to TRBD1 or TRBD2 (6 bases each). The CDR3 loop spans 15 amino acids. Trimming cost V 5 bases and J 2 bases, with 14 bases left between them. Looked up from germline, CDR1 is SEHNR and CDR2 is FQNEAQ (reference sequence). The CDR3 DNA follows: TGTGCCAGCAGCCCTGGAGGGGGAAACACAGATACGCAGTATTTT. This sequence encodes CASSPGGGNTDTQYF.

The V gene is TRBV10-3, the J gene TRBJ2-7, with 8 nucleotides matching TRBD1. V gave up 2 bases and J gave up 0 bases; unmatched junction bases: 3. The CDR3 covers 15 residues. CDR1 is ENHRY and CDR2 is SYGVKD in the germline V gene. The CDR3 here is CAISERDRSSYEQYF. Here the CDR3 DNA reads TGTGCCATCAGTGAGCGGGACAGGAGCTCCTACGAGCAGTACTTC.

V gene TRBV12-5 combines with J gene TRBJ1-1; no clear D gene. The CDR3 has 12 amino acids. CDR1 is LGHNT, CDR2 FRNRAP, per germline. Trimming stripped 7 bases from V and 4 bases from J, with 10 bases between. This chain's CDR3 is CASAPGRTEAFF. For the CDR3, the DNA is TGTGCTAGTGCCCCCGGACGCACTGAAGCTTTCTTT.

In nucleotides, the CDR3 is TGTGCCAGCAGCCCTAAACAGGGTCCCACCTACGAGCAGTACTTC. Encoded protein: CASSPKQGPTYEQYF. This chain joins TRBV7-9 and TRBJ2-7, with D possibly matching TRBD1 (6 bases). This CDR3 contains 15 residues. From germline, CDR1 is SEHNR and CDR2 FQNEAQ (reference sequence). The germline V and J ends were trimmed by 5 bases and 2 bases, with 16 bases remaining between them.

The rearrangement links TRBV12-5 to TRBJ1-2; D gene unclear. Trimming cost V 5 bases and J 6 bases, with 16 bases left between them. The V gene's germline CDR1 is LGHNT and CDR2 FRNRAP. The CDR3 covers 14 residues. CDR3 residues: CASGPQTEGNGYTF. The DNA of the CDR3 is TGTGCTAGTGGTCCGCAAACTGAGGGAAATGGCTACACCTTC.